The 11 T cell receptor beta chains in this list originate from one sample, sequenced in a study of cytomegalovirus exposure and HLA in healthy donors. With 60 Vbeta and 13 Jbeta primers, the PCR was carried out. Clones were read by immunoSEQ multiplex PCR, and TCRdb kept only the in-frame ones, dropping some. The data hold around 120,000 clones, with 65% to 85% observed a single time. The material sequenced was PBMCs. These receptors were collected from a man in his fifties in good health and CMV-seronegative.

This clone has only one observation. V is TRBV29-1 and J is TRBJ1-5; D unresolved. V lost 6 bases and J lost 4, with 10 bases in between. The V gene's germline CDR1 is SQVTM and CDR2 ANQGSEA. There are 12 residues in the CDR3. The CDR3 loop reads CSVGEPNQPQHF. Written as DNA, the CDR3 is TGCAGCGTGGGAGAACCTAATCAGCCCCAGCATTTT.

V and J are TRBV7-3 and TRBJ2-2; TRBD2 matches at 7 bases. Germline lookup yields CDR1 SGHTA and CDR2 FQGTGA. The V and J ends lost 5 bases and 1 base, in that order; junction bases with no gene match: 10. The CDR3 sequence is 17 residues long. This CDR3 is CASSPLGLAVNTGELFF. The CDR3, as DNA: TGTGCCAGCAGCCCTTTAGGGCTAGCGGTGAACACCGGGGAGCTGTTTTTT.

This chain uses TRBV2 with TRBJ1-3; D is possibly TRBD1 (6 bases). The V end was cut by 5 bases, the J end by 0 bases, with 8 bases between. Germline CDR1 is SNHLY and CDR2 is FYNNEI. There are 14 residues in the CDR3. The CDR3 nucleotides are TGTGCCAGCAGTAACAGGGCCTCTGGAAACACCATATATTTT. Translation: CASSNRASGNTIYF.

The V gene is TRBV6-6, the J gene TRBJ1-4; D gene unclear. This CDR3 region has 13 residues. The V and J ends lost 8 bases and 0 bases respectively, with 7 bases between them. Germline V gene sequence: CDR1 MNHNY, CDR2 SVGAGI (reference sequence). CDR3 region: CASAATTNEKLFF. In DNA, the CDR3 is TGTGCCAGCGCGGCAACAACTAATGAAAAACTGTTTTTT.

This chain connects TRBV29-1 to TRBJ1-1; D not resolved. V was trimmed by 3 bases and J by 6 bases, leaving 5 bases between them. The V gene's germline CDR1 is SQVTM and CDR2 ANQGSEA. CDR3 size: 10 residues. CDR3: CSVDISEAFF. CDR3 coding DNA: TGCAGCGTTGATATATCTGAAGCTTTCTTT.

This chain joins TRBV11-3 and TRBJ2-5; TRBD2 aligns across 7 bases. V was pared by 4 bases and J by 4 bases, with 15 bases of the junction left unmatched. CDR3 length: 17 residues. The germline gives CDR1 SGHNT, CDR2 YENEEA. The CDR3 spells CASSSGRLAATGETQYF. The CDR3 DNA follows: TGTGCCAGCAGCTCCGGCCGGCTAGCGGCCACCGGAGAGACCCAGTACTTC. Using reference TRBV11-3 and TRBJ2-5 for the parts outside the CDR3, the full variable domain is EAGVVQSPRYKIIEKKQPVAFWCNPISGHNTLYWYLQNLGQGPELLIRYENEEAVDDSQLPKDRFSAERLKGVDSTLKIQPAELGDSAVYLCASSSGRLAATGETQYFGPGTRLLVL.

The V and J genes are TRBV7-3 and TRBJ2-7, with 7 bases matching TRBD1. V shed 5 bases, J shed 1 base, and the junction held 5 bases outside the gene matches. The CDR3 is made up of 14 amino acids. Germline CDR1 and CDR2: SGHTA and FQGTGA. The CDR3 here is CASSRTGNSYEQYF. The CDR3 region has the DNA TGTGCCAGCAGCCGGACAGGAAATTCCTACGAGCAGTACTTC.

The rearrangement uses TRBV9 and TRBJ1-2, with 8 bases matching TRBD1. The CDR3 extends over 12 amino acids. Germline CDR1 SGDLS, CDR2 YYNGEE. Germline trimming cut 4 bases from V and 7 bases from J; bases unmatched to any gene: 3. This CDR3 is CASSQTGVGYTF. The CDR3 DNA reads as TGTGCCAGCAGCCAGACAGGGGTTGGCTACACCTTC.

The chain couples TRBV29-1 to TRBJ2-5; TRBD2 is a possible D gene (6 bases). Trimming stripped 0 bases from V and 5 bases from J, with 19 bases between. The CDR3 length is 16 residues. Germline V lookup: CDR1 SQVTM, CDR2 ANQGSEA. CDR3 sequence reads: CSVEDLIGLRWETQYF. The CDR3 region has the DNA TGCAGCGTTGAAGATCTTATAGGACTACGGTGGGAGACCCAGTACTTC.

The rearrangement links TRBV28 to TRBJ2-2; 7 positions match TRBD2. This CDR3 is 13 amino acids long. CDR1 is MDHEN, CDR2 SYDVKM, per germline. The V segment lost 11 bases and the J segment 5 bases; nucleotides outside the gene matches: 8. Written as DNA, the CDR3 is TGTGCCGGCCAACGGGGGGATACCGGGGAGCTGTTTTTT. Its protein is CAGQRGDTGELFF.

The rearrangement uses TRBV12-5 and TRBJ1-1; no firm D call. CDR1 is LGHNT and CDR2 is FRNRAP in the germline V gene. The CDR3 sequence is 11 residues long. V lost 6 bases to trimming and J lost 3 bases, with 5 bases between them. The CDR3 nucleotides read TGTGCTAGTGGACAGCACACTGAAGCTTTCTTT. Translated, it gives CASGQHTEAFF. The full variable domain, in which reference TRBV12-5 and TRBJ1-1 provide the parts outside the CDR3, is DARVTQTPRHKVTEMGQEVTMRCQPILGHNTVFWYRQTMMQGLELLAYFRNRAPLDDSGMPKDRFSAEMPDATLATLKIQPSEPRDSAVYFCASGQHTEAFFGQGTRLTVV.